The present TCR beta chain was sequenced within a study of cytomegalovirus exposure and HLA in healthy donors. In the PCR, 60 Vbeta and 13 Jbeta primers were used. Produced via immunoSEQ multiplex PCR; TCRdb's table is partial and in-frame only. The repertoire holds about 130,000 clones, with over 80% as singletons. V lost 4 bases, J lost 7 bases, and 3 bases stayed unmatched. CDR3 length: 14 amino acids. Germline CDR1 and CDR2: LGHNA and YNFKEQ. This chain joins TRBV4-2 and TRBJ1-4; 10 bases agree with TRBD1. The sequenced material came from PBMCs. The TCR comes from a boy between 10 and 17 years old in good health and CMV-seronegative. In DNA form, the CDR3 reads TGTGCCAGCAGCCCCGGGACAGGGGCTGAAAAACTGTTTTTT. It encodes CASSPGTGAEKLFF.